This T cell receptor (beta chain) is drawn from a study of blood T cell repertoires in COVID-19. On the study more broadly: The United States, Italy and Spain supplied acute and convalescent COVID-19 samples. PBMCs, B-cell-depleted T cells, or T cells were the source of the cDNA or gDNA that made up the material.

Germline V gives CDR1 SGHRS, CDR2 YFSETQ. CDR3 length equals 14 residues. Trimming cost V 0 bases and J 6 bases, with 11 bases left between them. In the authors' methods: The authors estimated nucleated cell counts from reference gene primer amplification. Produced via immunoSEQ multiplex PCR; TCRdb's table is partial and in-frame only. The DNA was the basis for D and trimming; V, J and clone size are from that table. The sample has approximately 46,000 clones; approximately 81% are singletons. The clonotype originates from a woman in her seventies with acute or convalescent COVID-19. The V call is TRBV5-1, the J call TRBJ2-3, with D unclear. The specimen was peripheral blood. The CDR3 here is CASSLVQLTDTQYF. For the CDR3, the DNA is TGCGCCAGCAGCTTGGTGCAGCTGACTGATACGCAGTATTTT.